The 8 T cell receptor beta chains given below trace back to one sample, sequenced in a study of OX40 agonist ivuxolimab in advanced cancers. Library method: the immunoSEQ multiplex PCR assay. Imported from immuneACCESS, the table was reduced by TCRdb to in-frame sequences with V and J called. These copies leave out some clones; in studies compared against another copy, an unresolved V gene accounts for under half, and the cause of the remainder is not known. The table for this sample lists around 15,000 clones; 65% to 80% of them were counted only once. The ten largest clones add up to less than 40% of the sample. The sequenced sample was CD4+ or CD8+ T cells sorted from blood, obtained in a trial of the OX40 agonist ivuxolimab. Receptors were obtained from an adult with an advanced solid tumor such as melanoma, head and neck, liver or kidney cancer.

The genes are TRBV5-5 and TRBJ2-1; no reliable D call. Germline assignment: CDR1 SGHKS and CDR2 YYEKEE (reference sequence). V was trimmed by 0 bases and J by 2 bases, leaving 9 bases between them. This CDR3 contains 15 residues. The CDR3 spells CASSLGRVAYNEQFF. The CDR3 region has the DNA TGTGCCAGCAGCTTGGGAAGGGTAGCCTACAATGAGCAGTTCTTC.

This chain connects TRBV29-1 to TRBJ2-1, with D perhaps matching TRBD2 (6 bases). The germline V gene encodes CDR1 SQVTM and CDR2 ANQGSEA. This CDR3 spans 17 amino acids. The V and J ends lost 6 bases and 0 bases respectively, with 21 bases between them. The CDR3 bases are TGCAGCGTCCGCATGACCCCACGGACTACCTCCTACAATGAGCAGTTCTTC. This encodes CSVRMTPRTTSYNEQFF.

This chain links TRBV5-1 with TRBJ2-1; the D call may be TRBD1 or TRBD2 (7 bases each). Germline-derived CDR1 and CDR2 are SGHRS and YFSETQ. The CDR3 runs 17 residues. Trimming left V 3 bases short and J 5 bases short, with 21 bases between. This CDR3 reads CASSSVQGGAGDNEQFF. The CDR3 nucleotides read TGCGCCAGCAGCTCGGTTCAGGGGGGCGCGGGGGACAATGAGCAGTTCTTC.

CDR3 nucleotides: TGTGCCAGCAGCCTGATTAGTAGCTCCTACAATGAGCAGTTCTTC. Translation gives CASSLISSSYNEQFF. V usage is TRBV5-8 and J usage is TRBJ2-1, with no clear D. The CDR3 loop spans 15 amino acids. CDR1 and CDR2 (germline): SGHTS, YDEGEE. V was trimmed by 4 bases and J by 0 bases, leaving 11 bases between them.

This clone was found a few times. The chain uses TRBV5-1 and TRBJ2-2, with 7 bases fitting TRBD2. From germline, CDR1 is SGHRS and CDR2 YFSETQ. The CDR3 is made up of 15 amino acids. V shed 2 bases, J shed 6 bases, and the junction held 7 bases outside the gene matches. CDR3 bases: TGCGCCAGCAGCTTTGGTAGCGGGTTTGCCGGGGAGCTGTTTTTT. This codes for CASSFGSGFAGELFF.

This clone was seen more than once but under ten times. The V and J genes are TRBV6-1 and TRBJ1-5, with D maybe TRBD1 (6 bases). This CDR3 spans 15 amino acids. CDR1 and CDR2 from the germline V gene are MNHNS and SASEGT. Trimming pared 6 bases from V and 7 bases from J, leaving 19 bases between. CDR3 sequence reads: CASSVGGGGLQPQHF. Here the CDR3 DNA reads TGTGCCAGCAGCGTTGGAGGGGGGGGTTTGCAGCCCCAGCATTTT.

The chain couples TRBV9 to TRBJ1-3; 8 bases are a match to TRBD1. V lost 4 bases and J lost 3; bases outside the gene matches: 12. In germline, CDR1 is SGDLS, CDR2 YYNGEE. The CDR3 has 17 amino acids. The CDR3 coding sequence is TGTGCCAGCAGCCTTAGCCAGGGGGCATCGGGTGGAAACACCATATATTTT. It translates to CASSLSQGASGGNTIYF.

The rearrangement links TRBV7-6 to TRBJ1-1; the D gene is possibly TRBD1 (5 bases). The V end lost 1 base, the J end lost 1 base, and 7 bases lay between the germline ends. This CDR3 is built from 14 residues. Germline CDR1 SGHVS, CDR2 FNYEAQ. CDR3 amino acids: CASSLGGTNTEAFF. The DNA of the CDR3 is TGTGCCAGCAGCTTAGGCGGGACGAACACTGAAGCTTTCTTT.